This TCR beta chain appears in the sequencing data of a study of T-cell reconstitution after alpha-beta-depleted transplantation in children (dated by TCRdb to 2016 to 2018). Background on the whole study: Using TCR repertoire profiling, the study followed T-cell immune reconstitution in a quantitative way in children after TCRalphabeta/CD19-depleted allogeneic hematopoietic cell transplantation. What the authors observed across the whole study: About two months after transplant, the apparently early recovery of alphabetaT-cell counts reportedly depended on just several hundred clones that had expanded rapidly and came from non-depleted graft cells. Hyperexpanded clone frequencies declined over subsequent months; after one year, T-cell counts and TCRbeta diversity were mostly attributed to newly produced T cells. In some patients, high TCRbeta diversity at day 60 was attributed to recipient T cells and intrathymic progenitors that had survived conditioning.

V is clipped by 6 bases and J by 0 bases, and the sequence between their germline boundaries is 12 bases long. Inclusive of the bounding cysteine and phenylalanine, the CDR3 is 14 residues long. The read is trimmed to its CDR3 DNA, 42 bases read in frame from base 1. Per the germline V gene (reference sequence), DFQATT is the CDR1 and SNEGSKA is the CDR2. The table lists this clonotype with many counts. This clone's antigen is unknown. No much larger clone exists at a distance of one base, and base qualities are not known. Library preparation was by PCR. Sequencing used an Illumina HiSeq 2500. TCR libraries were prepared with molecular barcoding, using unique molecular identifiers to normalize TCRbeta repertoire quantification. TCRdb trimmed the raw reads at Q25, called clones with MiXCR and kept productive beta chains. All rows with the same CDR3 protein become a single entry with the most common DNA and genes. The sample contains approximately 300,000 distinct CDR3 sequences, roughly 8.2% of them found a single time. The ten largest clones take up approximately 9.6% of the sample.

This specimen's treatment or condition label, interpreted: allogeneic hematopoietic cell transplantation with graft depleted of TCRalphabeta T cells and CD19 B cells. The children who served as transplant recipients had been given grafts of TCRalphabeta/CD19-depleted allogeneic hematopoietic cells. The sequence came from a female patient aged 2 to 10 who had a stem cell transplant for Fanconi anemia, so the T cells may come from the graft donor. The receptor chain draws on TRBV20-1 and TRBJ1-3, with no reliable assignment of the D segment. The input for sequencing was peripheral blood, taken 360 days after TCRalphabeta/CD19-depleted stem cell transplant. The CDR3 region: CSAISRGSGNTIYF. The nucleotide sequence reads TGCAGTGCCATCTCCCGGGGCTCTGGAAACACCATATATTTT.